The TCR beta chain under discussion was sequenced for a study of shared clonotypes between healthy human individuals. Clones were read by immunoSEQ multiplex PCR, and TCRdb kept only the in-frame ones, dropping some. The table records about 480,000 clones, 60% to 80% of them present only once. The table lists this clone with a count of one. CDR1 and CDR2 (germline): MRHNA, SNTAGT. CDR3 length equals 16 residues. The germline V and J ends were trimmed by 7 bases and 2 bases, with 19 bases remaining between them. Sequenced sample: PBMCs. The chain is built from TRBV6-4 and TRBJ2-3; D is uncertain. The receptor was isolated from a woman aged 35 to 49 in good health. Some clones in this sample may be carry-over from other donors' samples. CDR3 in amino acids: CASNRWAIPYTDTQYF. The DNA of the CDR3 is TGTGCCAGCAATAGGTGGGCGATACCCTACACAGATACGCAGTATTTT.